The 30 T cell receptor beta chains given below trace back to one sample, sequenced in a study of control samples from healthy donors and cancer patients. The data were produced by immunoSEQ multiplex PCR, yet TCRdb's version contains in-frame clones alone and is incomplete. The data hold approximately 170,000 clones, with 91% observed a single time. Sequencing was done on a sample of blood. These receptors originate from a woman in her 30s in good health.

This clone was counted once. V gene TRBV18 combines with J gene TRBJ2-7, with D possibly TRBD1 on 6 matching bases. Per the germline V gene, CDR1 is KGHSH and CDR2 is LQKENI. The ends were cut back, 1 base at V and 3 bases at J, with 7 bases in the middle. CDR3 length: 13 amino acids. DNA for the CDR3: TGTGCCAGCTCACCACGGACAGACTACGAGCAGTACTTC. Its protein product is CASSPRTDYEQYF.

The chain has TRBV6-1 and TRBJ1-2, with 8 bases aligning to TRBD1. There are 15 residues in the CDR3. With V trimmed by 6 bases and J by 3 bases, 9 bases remained unmatched. Germline CDR1 is MNHNS and CDR2 is SASEGT. The CDR3 spells CASRPGQGSDYGYTF. Here the CDR3 DNA reads TGTGCCAGCAGACCCGGACAGGGAAGCGACTATGGCTACACCTTC.

This chain joins TRBV2 and TRBJ2-2; the match to TRBD2 covers 12 bases. V lost 2 bases to trimming and J lost 7 bases; unmatched junction nucleotides: 8. The germline V gene encodes CDR1 SNHLY and CDR2 FYNNEI. CDR3 size: 17 residues. CDR3 sequence (DNA): TGTGCCAGCAGTGAAATGGGCCTAGCGGGGGGGTACGGGGAGCTGTTTTTT. It translates to CASSEMGLAGGYGELFF.

This chain connects TRBV5-1 to TRBJ1-5; a possible D gene is TRBD1 (5 bases). Germline CDR1 SGHRS, CDR2 YFSETQ. The CDR3 runs 13 residues. Trimming cost V 7 bases and J 4 bases, with 12 bases left between them. The CDR3 coding sequence is TGCGCCAGCTCTCAGGGCCCGAATCAGCCCCAGCATTTT. Its protein product is CASSQGPNQPQHF.

The chain couples TRBV20-1 to TRBJ2-7; 11 bases are shared with TRBD2. V lost 6 bases to trimming and J lost 5 bases; unmatched junction nucleotides: 9. The CDR3 runs 14 residues. The germline gives CDR1 DFQATT, CDR2 SNEGSKA (reference sequence). The CDR3 here is CSASTSGSWDEQYF. The DNA of the CDR3 is TGCAGTGCAAGTACTAGCGGGAGCTGGGACGAGCAGTACTTC.

Comments on this clone: The sample carries other DNA sequences with the same CDR3. The chain couples TRBV4-3 to TRBJ1-2; 9 positions agree with TRBD1. Per the germline V gene, CDR1 is LGHNA and CDR2 is YSLEER. V lost 1 base to trimming and J lost 4 bases; unmatched junction nucleotides: 1. The CDR3 spans 14 residues. CDR3 sequence: CASSQGQGGYGYTF. As DNA, the CDR3 is TGCGCCAGCAGCCAAGGACAGGGGGGCTATGGCTACACCTTC.

Notes on this clone: This specimen includes other DNA sequences encoding the same CDR3. The chain uses TRBV19 and TRBJ1-5, with no clear D. The V gene lost 1 base and the J gene lost 0 bases, with 7 bases spanning the gap. Germline CDR1 and CDR2: LNHDA and SQIVND (reference sequence). The CDR3 consists of 15 residues. The chain's CDR3 is CASSIGPYSNQPQHF. CDR3 coding DNA: TGTGCCAGTAGTATAGGACCCTATAGCAATCAGCCCCAGCATTTT. The full variable domain, its missing parts supplied by reference TRBV19 and TRBJ1-5, is DGGITQSPKYLFRKEGQNVTLSCEQNLNHDAMYWYRQDPGQGLRLIYYSQIVNDFQKGDIAEGYSVSREKKESFPLTVTSAQKNPTAFYLCASSIGPYSNQPQHFGDGTRLSIL.

The chain links TRBV5-1 to TRBJ2-5, with TRBD2 identical over 11 bases. The CDR3 runs to 16 residues. Germline values: CDR1 SGHRS, CDR2 YFSETQ. J was trimmed by 1 base and V by 4 bases; bases with no gene match: 6. The CDR3 DNA reads TGCGCCAGCAGCCCACGACTAGCGGGGAGCCAAGAGACCCAGTACTTC. Translating gives CASSPRLAGSQETQYF.

The chain couples TRBV6-5 to TRBJ1-2, with D hard to call. Per germline, CDR1 MNHEY and CDR2 SVGAGI. This CDR3 contains 13 residues. The ends were cut back, 7 bases at V and 7 bases at J, with 16 bases in the middle. CDR3 coding DNA: TGTGCCAGCACCCCCAGGCGTCAAGGTGGCTACACCTTC. Translation: CASTPRRQGGYTF.

CDR3 region: CARGDRAEQPQHF. CDR3 in DNA: TGCGCCAGAGGGGACAGGGCGGAGCAGCCCCAGCATTTT. The rearrangement uses TRBV10-1 and TRBJ1-5, with 9 bases fitting TRBD1. This CDR3 has 13 residues. Unmatched junction bases numbered 7, after V lost 9 bases and J lost 7 bases. Germline CDR1 is WNHNN and CDR2 is SYGVQD (reference sequence).

The rearrangement uses TRBV6-5 and TRBJ1-2; a possible D gene is TRBD1 (6 bases). Germline V CDR1 and CDR2: MNHEY, SVGAGI. The length of the CDR3 is 13 residues. Trimming cost V 7 bases and J 2 bases, with 11 bases left between them. The CDR3 spells CASTPGANYGYTF. Here the CDR3 DNA reads TGTGCCAGCACCCCAGGGGCAAACTATGGCTACACCTTC.

J is TRBJ2-5 and V is TRBV12-5; 7 bases line up with TRBD2. The trim removed 0 bases at V and 3 bases at J, leaving 4 bases unmatched. Germline V lookup: CDR1 LGHNT, CDR2 FRNRAP. The length of the CDR3 is 15 residues. The CDR3 region is CASGLVRGTKETQYF. CDR3 nucleotide sequence: TGTGCTAGTGGTTTGGTACGGGGGACTAAAGAGACCCAGTACTTC.

The chain combines TRBV20-1 with TRBJ2-7; tentatively, D is TRBD2 (6 bases). Trimming cost V 3 bases and J 4 bases, with 13 bases left between them. In germline, CDR1 is DFQATT, CDR2 SNEGSKA (reference sequence). The CDR3 contains 13 residues. In nucleotides, the CDR3 is TGCAGTGCTAGTAGCCCGGGACTTTACGAGCAGTACTTC. It is translated as CSASSPGLYEQYF.

The genes are TRBV11-3 and TRBJ1-5; D is undetermined. The germline V gene has CDR1 SGHNT and CDR2 YENEEA. The CDR3 has 15 amino acids. Trimming left V 1 base short and J 0 bases short, with 7 bases between. DNA of the CDR3: TGTGCCAGCAGCTTAGGGCGGTATAGCAATCAGCCCCAGCATTTT. This codes for CASSLGRYSNQPQHF.

This chain links TRBV3-1 (or the pseudogene TRBV3-2) with TRBJ2-1, with 12 positions matching TRBD2. This CDR3 has 19 residues. Trimming took 1 base from V and 0 from J; bases not matched to a gene: 7. Germline V gives CDR1 LGHDT, CDR2 YNNKEL (reference sequence). The CDR3 here is CASSQGTSGAASSYNEQFF. DNA of the CDR3: TGTGCCAGCAGCCAAGGGACTAGCGGGGCCGCGAGCTCCTACAATGAGCAGTTCTTC.

The rearrangement uses TRBV4-2 and TRBJ2-7; TRBD2 agrees at 9 bases. The V gene's germline CDR1 is LGHNA and CDR2 YNFKEQ. The CDR3 covers 16 residues. Losses at the gene ends were 0 bases for V and 1 base for J; bases not matched to a gene: 4. The CDR3 nucleotides are TGTGCCAGCAGCCAAGATCTGGGACTAGCTTCCTACGAGCAGTACTTC. Translating gives CASSQDLGLASYEQYF.

V and J are TRBV28 and TRBJ1-5; D is uncertain. Germline assignment: CDR1 MDHEN and CDR2 SYDVKM. The CDR3 has 15 residues. Deletions cut 2 bases from V and 1 base from J, with 9 bases between. For the CDR3, the DNA is TGTGCCAGCAGTTTAGGAGGGATCAGCAATCAGCCCCAGCATTTT. It specifies CASSLGGISNQPQHF.

This clone was detected only once. The chain links TRBV27 to TRBJ2-7, with 11 bases lining up with TRBD1. There are 14 residues in the CDR3. J was trimmed by 3 bases and V by 7 bases; bases with no gene match: 5. The germline gives CDR1 MNHEY, CDR2 SMNVEV (reference sequence). CDR3 sequence (DNA): TGTGCCAGCACAAAGGGACAGGGGGACTACGAGCAGTACTTC. As protein: CASTKGQGDYEQYF.

The chain employs TRBV3-1 (or the pseudogene TRBV3-2) and TRBJ1-2; no reliable D call. The V and J ends lost 1 base and 0 bases respectively, with 6 bases between them. Germline CDR1 and CDR2: LGHDT and YNNKEL (reference sequence). This CDR3 spans 14 amino acids. The CDR3 is CASSQGTPNYGYTF. In nucleotides, the CDR3 is TGTGCCAGCAGCCAAGGGACGCCTAACTATGGCTACACCTTC.

V and J are TRBV6-5 and TRBJ2-1, with D perhaps matching TRBD2 (6 bases). Germline V gives CDR1 MNHEY, CDR2 SVGAGI. The CDR3 length is 15 residues. The V gene lost 2 bases and the J gene lost 1 base, with 9 bases spanning the gap. The CDR3 is CASSYREKSYNEQFF. The DNA of the CDR3 is TGTGCCAGCAGTTACCGGGAGAAGTCCTACAATGAGCAGTTCTTC.

This chain uses TRBV9 with TRBJ1-3, with 11 positions matching TRBD1. V gave up 4 bases and J gave up 8 bases; unmatched junction bases: 5. The CDR3 runs 14 residues. CDR1 and CDR2 (germline): SGDLS, YYNGEE. CDR3 sequence reads: CASSYGTGGDTIYF. The CDR3 DNA reads as TGTGCCAGCAGCTACGGGACAGGGGGGGACACCATATATTTT.

V and J are TRBV7-2 and TRBJ1-5; no clear D gene. The CDR3 runs 13 residues. Per the germline V gene, CDR1 is SGHTA and CDR2 is FQGNSA. V was trimmed by 2 bases and J by 1 base, leaving 3 bases between them. The CDR3 sequence: CASSLSSNQPQHF. The CDR3 bases are TGTGCCAGCAGCTTAAGCAGCAATCAGCCCCAGCATTTT.

The chain combines TRBV6-5 with TRBJ2-1; 9 nucleotides align to TRBD1. With V trimmed by 8 bases and J by 3 bases, 5 bases remained unmatched. The germline V gene has CDR1 MNHEY and CDR2 SVGAGI. CDR3 length: 14 amino acids. In DNA, the CDR3 is TGTGCCAGCCATGACAGGGGGAACTACAATGAGCAGTTCTTC. It translates to CASHDRGNYNEQFF.

The genes are TRBV2 and TRBJ2-1, with TRBD2 matching 10 bases. Germline V lookup: CDR1 SNHLY, CDR2 FYNNEI. The trim removed 6 bases at V and 6 bases at J, leaving 2 bases unmatched. This CDR3 is 13 amino acids long. CDR3 amino acids: CASRIAGGNEQFF. CDR3 DNA: TGTGCCAGCAGAATAGCGGGGGGCAATGAGCAGTTCTTC.

Only one count was recorded for this clone. This chain joins TRBV7-9 and TRBJ1-2, with D uncertain. V lost 1 base, J lost 0 bases, and 6 bases lay in between. This CDR3 has 14 residues. Germline V lookup: CDR1 SEHNR, CDR2 FQNEAQ (reference sequence). The CDR3: CASSLDGANYGYTF. As DNA, the CDR3 is TGTGCCAGCAGCTTAGATGGGGCTAACTATGGCTACACCTTC.

J is TRBJ2-2 and V is TRBV25-1, with D perhaps TRBD1 (6 bases). This CDR3 region has 17 residues. Trimming cost V 3 bases and J 2 bases, with 16 bases left between them. The germline V gene has CDR1 MGHDK and CDR2 SYGVNS. This CDR3 reads CASSDIGQPLNTGELFF. The CDR3 DNA reads as TGTGCCAGCAGTGATATAGGACAGCCGCTCAACACCGGGGAGCTGTTTTTT.

This sequence joins TRBV2 and TRBJ1-5; D ambiguous. Germline assignment: CDR1 SNHLY and CDR2 FYNNEI. This CDR3 is 12 amino acids long. V lost 3 bases to trimming and J lost 4 bases, with 4 bases between them. CDR3 region: CASSDGNQPQHF. CDR3 sequence (DNA): TGTGCCAGCAGTGATGGGAATCAGCCCCAGCATTTT.

The chain is built from TRBV6-6 and TRBJ2-7; 7 bases align to TRBD1. This CDR3 is built from 15 residues. In germline, CDR1 is MNHNY, CDR2 SVGAGI (reference sequence). With 7 bases clipped from V and 0 bases from J, the junction kept 9 bases outside the gene matches. CDR3: CASNPYGTDSYEQYF. DNA for the CDR3: TGTGCCAGCAATCCCTACGGGACAGACTCCTACGAGCAGTACTTC.

The J gene is TRBJ1-1, the V gene TRBV29-1, with 7 bases that match TRBD1. Unmatched junction bases numbered 12, after V lost 4 bases and J lost 7 bases. Germline CDR1 is SQVTM and CDR2 is ANQGSEA. The CDR3 loop spans 14 amino acids. The CDR3 DNA reads as TGCAGCGTTGTCCCCCGACAGGGTTCGAGTGAAGCTTTCTTT. Translating gives CSVVPRQGSSEAFF.

The genes are TRBV6-1 and TRBJ1-5; D is ambiguous. The CDR3 totals 15 residues. Trimming took off 1 base at V and 0 bases at J, with 7 bases between the two ends. In germline, CDR1 is MNHNS, CDR2 SASEGT. The CDR3 protein is CASSEVGYSNQPQHF. The CDR3 DNA reads TGTGCCAGCAGTGAAGTCGGATATAGCAATCAGCCCCAGCATTTT.